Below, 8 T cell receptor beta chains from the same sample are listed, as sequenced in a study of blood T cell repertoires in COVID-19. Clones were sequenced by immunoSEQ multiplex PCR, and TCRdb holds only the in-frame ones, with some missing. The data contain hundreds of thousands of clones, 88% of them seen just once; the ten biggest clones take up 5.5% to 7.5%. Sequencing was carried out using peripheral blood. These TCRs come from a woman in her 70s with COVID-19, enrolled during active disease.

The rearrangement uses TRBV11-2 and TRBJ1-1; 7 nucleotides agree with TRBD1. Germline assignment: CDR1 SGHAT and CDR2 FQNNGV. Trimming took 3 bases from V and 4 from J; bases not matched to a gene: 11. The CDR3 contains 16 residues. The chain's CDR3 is CASSLPTGRPVTEAFF. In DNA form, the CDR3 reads TGTGCCAGCAGCTTGCCGACAGGGAGGCCCGTCACTGAAGCTTTCTTT.

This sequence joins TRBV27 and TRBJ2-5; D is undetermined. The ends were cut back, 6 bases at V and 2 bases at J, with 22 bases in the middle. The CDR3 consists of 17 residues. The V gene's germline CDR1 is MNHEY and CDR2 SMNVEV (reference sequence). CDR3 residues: CASSNNYTNPTQETQYF. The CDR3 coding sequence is TGTGCCAGCAGCAACAACTACACTAACCCTACTCAAGAGACCCAGTACTTC.

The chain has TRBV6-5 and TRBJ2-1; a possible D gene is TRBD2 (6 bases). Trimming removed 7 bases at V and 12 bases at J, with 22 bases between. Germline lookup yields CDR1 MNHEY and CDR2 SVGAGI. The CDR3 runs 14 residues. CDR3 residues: CASTYMGGEGMQFF. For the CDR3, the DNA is TGTGCCAGCACCTACATGGGAGGCGAGGGGATGCAGTTCTTC.

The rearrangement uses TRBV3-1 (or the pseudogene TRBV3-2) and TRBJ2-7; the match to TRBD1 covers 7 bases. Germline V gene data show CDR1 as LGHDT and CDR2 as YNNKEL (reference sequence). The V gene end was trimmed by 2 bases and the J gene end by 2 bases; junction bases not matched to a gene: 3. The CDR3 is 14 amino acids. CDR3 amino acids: CASSQRTGTYEQYF. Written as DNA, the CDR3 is TGTGCCAGCAGCCAAAGGACAGGAACCTACGAGCAGTACTTC.

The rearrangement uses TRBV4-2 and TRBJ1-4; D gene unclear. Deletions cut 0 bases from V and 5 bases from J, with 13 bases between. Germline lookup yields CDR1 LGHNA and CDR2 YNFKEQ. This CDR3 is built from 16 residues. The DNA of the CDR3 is TGTGCCAGCAGCCAAGATCCCCGGGGTACAAATGAAAAACTGTTTTTT. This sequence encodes CASSQDPRGTNEKLFF.

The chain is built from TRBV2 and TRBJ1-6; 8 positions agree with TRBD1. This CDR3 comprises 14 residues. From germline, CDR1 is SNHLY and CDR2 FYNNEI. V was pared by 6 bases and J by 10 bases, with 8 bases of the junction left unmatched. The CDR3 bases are TGTGCCAGCAGGGTGACAGGGGTCGGGTCACCCCTCCACTTT. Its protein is CASRVTGVGSPLHF. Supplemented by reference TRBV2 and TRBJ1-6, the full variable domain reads EPEVTQTPSHQVTQMGQEVILRCVPISNHLYFYWYRQILGQKVEFLVSFYNNEISEKSEIFDDQFSVERPDGSNFTLKIRSTKLEDSAMYFCASRVTGVGSPLHFGNGTRLTVT.

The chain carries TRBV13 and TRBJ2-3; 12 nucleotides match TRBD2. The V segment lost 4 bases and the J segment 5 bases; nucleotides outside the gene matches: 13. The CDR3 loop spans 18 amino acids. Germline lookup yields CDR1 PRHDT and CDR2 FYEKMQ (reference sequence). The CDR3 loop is CASSSNLAGGTARDTQYF. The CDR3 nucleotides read TGTGCCAGCAGCTCTAATCTAGCGGGGGGGACGGCCCGAGATACGCAGTATTTT.

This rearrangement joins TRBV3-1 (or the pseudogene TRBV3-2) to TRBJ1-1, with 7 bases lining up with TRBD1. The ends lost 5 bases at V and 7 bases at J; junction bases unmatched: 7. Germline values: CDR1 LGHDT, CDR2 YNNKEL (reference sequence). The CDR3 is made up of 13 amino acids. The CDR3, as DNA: TGTGCCAGCAGCGGACAGGCCCTTGATGAAGCTTTCTTT. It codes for CASSGQALDEAFF.